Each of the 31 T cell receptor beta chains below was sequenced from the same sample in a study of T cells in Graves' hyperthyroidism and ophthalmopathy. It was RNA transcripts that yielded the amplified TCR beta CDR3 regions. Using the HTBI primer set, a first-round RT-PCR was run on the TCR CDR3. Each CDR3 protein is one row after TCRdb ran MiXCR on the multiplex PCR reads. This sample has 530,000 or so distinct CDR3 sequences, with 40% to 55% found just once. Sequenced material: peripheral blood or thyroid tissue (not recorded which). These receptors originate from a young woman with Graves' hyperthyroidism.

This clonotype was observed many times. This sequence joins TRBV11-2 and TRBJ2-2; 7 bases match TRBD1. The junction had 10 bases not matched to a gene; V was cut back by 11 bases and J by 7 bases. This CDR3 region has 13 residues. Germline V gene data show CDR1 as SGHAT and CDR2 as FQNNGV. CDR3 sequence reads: CAGGDRVRGELFF. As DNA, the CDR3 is TGTGCCGGCGGCGACAGGGTACGCGGGGAGCTGTTTTTT.

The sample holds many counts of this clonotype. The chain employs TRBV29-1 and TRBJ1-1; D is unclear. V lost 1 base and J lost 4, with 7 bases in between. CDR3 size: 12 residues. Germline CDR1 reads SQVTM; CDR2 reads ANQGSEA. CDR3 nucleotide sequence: TGCAGCGTTGAAGTTCTGGGCACTGAAGCTTTCTTT. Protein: CSVEVLGTEAFF.

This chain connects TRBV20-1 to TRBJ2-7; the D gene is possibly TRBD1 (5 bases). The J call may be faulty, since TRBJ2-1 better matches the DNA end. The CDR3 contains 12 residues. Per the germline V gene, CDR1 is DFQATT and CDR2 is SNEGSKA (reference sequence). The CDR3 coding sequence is TGCAGTATGGGGCTTTCTTACAATGAGCAGTTCTTC. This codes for CSMGLSYNEQFF.

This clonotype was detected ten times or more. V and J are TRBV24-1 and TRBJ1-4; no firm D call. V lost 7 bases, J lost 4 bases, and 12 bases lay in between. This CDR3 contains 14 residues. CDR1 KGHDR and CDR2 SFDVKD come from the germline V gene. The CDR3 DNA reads TGTGCCACCAGACCCCCCGGCGGTAATGAAAAACTGTTTTTT. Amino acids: CATRPPGGNEKLFF.

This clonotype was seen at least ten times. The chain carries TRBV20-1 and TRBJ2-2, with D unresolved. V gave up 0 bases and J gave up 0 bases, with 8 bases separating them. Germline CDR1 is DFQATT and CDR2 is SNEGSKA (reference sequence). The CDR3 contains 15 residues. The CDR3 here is CSARDRSANTGELFF. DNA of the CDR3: TGCAGTGCTAGAGATAGGTCTGCGAACACCGGGGAGCTGTTTTTT.

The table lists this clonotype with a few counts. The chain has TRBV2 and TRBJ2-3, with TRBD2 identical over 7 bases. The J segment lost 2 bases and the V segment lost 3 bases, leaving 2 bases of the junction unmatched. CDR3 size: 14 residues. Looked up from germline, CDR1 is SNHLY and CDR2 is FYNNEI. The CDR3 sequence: CASSDRDYTDTQYF. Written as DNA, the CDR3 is TGTGCCAGCAGTGATCGGGACTACACAGATACGCAGTATTTT.

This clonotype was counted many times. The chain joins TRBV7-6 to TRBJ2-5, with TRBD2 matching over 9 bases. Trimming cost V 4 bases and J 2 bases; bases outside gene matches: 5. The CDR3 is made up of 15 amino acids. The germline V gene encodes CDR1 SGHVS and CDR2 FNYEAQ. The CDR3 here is CASSSRLAGQETQYF. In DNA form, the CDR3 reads TGTGCCAGCAGCTCTAGGCTAGCGGGACAAGAGACCCAGTACTTC.

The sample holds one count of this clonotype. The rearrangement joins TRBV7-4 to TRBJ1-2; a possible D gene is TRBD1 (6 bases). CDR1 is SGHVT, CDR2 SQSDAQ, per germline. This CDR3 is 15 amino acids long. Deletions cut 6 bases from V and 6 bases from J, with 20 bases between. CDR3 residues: CASSFQGQLWDGYTF. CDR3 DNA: TGTGCCAGCAGTTTCCAGGGGCAGCTATGGGATGGCTACACCTTC. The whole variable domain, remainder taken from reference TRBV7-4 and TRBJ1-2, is GAGVSQSPRYKVAKRGRDVALRCDSISGHVTLYWYRQTLGQGSEVLTYSQSDAQRDKSGRPSGRFSAERPERSVSTLKIQRTEQGDSAVYLCASSFQGQLWDGYTFGSGTRLTVV.

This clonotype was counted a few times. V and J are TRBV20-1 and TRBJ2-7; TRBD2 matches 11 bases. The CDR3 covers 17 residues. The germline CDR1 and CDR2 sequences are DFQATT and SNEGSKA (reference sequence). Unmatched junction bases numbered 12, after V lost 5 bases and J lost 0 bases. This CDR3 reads CSAPRGGLAESSYEQYF. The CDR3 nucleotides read TGCAGTGCTCCAAGAGGGGGACTAGCGGAAAGCTCCTACGAGCAGTACTTC.

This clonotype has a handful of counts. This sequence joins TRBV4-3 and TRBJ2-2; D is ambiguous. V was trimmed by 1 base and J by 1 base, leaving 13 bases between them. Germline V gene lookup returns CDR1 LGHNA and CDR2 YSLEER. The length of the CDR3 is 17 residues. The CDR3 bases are TGCGCCAGCAGCCAAGCTACCTTTCGACAGAACACCGGGGAGCTGTTTTTT. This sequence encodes CASSQATFRQNTGELFF.

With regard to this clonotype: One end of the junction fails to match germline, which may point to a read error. The CDR3 is CASSTLDNEQFF. The CDR3 nucleotides read TGTGCCAGCAGCACCCTCGACAACGAGCAGTTCTTC. The chain carries TRBV7-9 and TRBJ2-1; no clear D gene. The CDR3 length is 12 residues. The germline V gene encodes CDR1 SEHNR and CDR2 FQNEAQ (reference sequence).

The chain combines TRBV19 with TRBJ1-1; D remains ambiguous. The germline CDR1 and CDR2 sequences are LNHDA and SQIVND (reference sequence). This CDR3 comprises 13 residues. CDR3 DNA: TGTGCTAGTGAACTCTCCGCGGACACTGAAGCTTTCTTT. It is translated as CASELSADTEAFF.

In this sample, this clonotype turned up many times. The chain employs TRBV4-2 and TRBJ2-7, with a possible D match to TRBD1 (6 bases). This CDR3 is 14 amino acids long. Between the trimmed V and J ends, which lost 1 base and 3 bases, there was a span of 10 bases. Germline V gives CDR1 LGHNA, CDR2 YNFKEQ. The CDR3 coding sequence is TGTGCCAGCAGCCAAGGTGAGGGGGACTACGAGCAGTACTTC. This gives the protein CASSQGEGDYEQYF.

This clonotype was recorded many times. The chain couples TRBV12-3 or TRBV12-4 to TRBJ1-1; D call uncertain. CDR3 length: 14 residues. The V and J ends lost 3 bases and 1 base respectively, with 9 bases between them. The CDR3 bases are TGTGCCAGCAGTTTGCGGGTGGGGAACACTGAAGCTTTCTTT. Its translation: CASSLRVGNTEAFF.

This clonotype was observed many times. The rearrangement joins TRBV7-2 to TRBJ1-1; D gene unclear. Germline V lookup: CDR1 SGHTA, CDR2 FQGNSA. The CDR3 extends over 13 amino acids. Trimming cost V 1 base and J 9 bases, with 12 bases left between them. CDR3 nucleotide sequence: TGTGCCAGCAGCTTAGAAAAGAGGACTAAAGCTTTCTTT. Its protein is CASSLEKRTKAFF.

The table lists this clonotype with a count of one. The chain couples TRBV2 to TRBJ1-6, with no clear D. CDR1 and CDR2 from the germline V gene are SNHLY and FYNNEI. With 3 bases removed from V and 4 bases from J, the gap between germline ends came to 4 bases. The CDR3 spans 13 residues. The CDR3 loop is CASSENYNSPLHF. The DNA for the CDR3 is TGTGCCAGCAGTGAGAATTATAATTCACCCCTCCACTTT.

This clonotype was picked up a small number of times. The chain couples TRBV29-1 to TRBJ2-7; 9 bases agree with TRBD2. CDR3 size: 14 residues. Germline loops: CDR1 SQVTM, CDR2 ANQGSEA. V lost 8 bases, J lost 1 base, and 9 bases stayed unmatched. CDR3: CSLVVTSGSYEQYF. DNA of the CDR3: TGCAGCTTGGTCGTGACTAGCGGATCCTACGAGCAGTACTTC.

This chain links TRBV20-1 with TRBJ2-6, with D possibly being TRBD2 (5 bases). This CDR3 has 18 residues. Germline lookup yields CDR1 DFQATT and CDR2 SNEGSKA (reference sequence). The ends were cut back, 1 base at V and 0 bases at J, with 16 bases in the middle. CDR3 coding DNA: TGCAGTGCTAGAGTGCCCCTGGGAGCCCACTCTGGGGCCAACGTCCTGACTTTC. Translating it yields CSARVPLGAHSGANVLTF.

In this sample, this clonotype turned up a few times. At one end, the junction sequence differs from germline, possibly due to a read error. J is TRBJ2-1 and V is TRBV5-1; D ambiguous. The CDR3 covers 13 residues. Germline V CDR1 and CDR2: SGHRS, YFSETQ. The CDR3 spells CASSLPAYNEQFF. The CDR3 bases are TGTGCCAGCAGCTTACCCGCTTACAATGAGCAGTTCTTC.

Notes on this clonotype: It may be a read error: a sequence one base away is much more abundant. This chain's CDR3 is CASSPARAVLTETQHF. The CDR3 DNA is TGTGCCAGCAGCCCCGCGCGGGCAGTCCTGACGGAGACCCAGCACTTC. The chain joins TRBV7-6 to TRBJ2-5; perhaps TRBD2 as D (5 bases). Germline loops: CDR1 SGHVS, CDR2 FNYEAQ. The CDR3 runs 16 residues.

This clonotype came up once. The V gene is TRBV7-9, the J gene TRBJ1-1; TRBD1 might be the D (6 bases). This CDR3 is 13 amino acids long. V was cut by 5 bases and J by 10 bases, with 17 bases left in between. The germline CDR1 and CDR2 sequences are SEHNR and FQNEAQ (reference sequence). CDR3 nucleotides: TGTGCCAGCAGCCACCGGGGGGCGGCCGGAGCTTTCTTT. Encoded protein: CASSHRGAAGAFF. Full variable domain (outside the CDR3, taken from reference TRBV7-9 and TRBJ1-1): DTGVSQNPRHKITKRGQNVTFRCDPISEHNRLYWYRQTLGQGPEFLTYFQNEAQLEKSRLLSDRFSAERPKGSFSTLEIQRTEQGDSAMYLCASSHRGAAGAFFGQGTRLTVV.

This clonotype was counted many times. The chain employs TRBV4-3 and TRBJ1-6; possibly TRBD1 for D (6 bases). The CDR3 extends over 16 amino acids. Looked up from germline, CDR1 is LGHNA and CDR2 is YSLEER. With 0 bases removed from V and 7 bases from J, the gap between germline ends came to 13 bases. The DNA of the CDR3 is TGCGCCAGCAGCCAAGATGGGCGGGGGGCAAATTCACCCCTCCACTTT. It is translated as CASSQDGRGANSPLHF.

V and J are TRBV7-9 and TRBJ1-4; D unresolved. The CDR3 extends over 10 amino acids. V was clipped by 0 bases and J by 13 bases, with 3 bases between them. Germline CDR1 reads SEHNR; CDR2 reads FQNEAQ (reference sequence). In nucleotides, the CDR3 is TGTGCCAGCAGCTTAGCGGGACTGTTTTTT. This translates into CASSLAGLFF.

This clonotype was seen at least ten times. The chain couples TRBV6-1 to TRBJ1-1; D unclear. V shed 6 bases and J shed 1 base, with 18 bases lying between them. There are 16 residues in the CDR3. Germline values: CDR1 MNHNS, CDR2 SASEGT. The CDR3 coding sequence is TGTGCCAGCAGCGTAGGACGCAAGAAAAAGAACACTGAAGCTTTCTTT. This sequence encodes CASSVGRKKKNTEAFF.

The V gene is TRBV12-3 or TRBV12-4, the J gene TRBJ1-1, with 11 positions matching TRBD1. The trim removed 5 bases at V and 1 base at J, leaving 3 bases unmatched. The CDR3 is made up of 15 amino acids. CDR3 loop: CASSTDRGQNTEAFF. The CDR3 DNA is TGTGCCAGCAGTACGGACAGGGGGCAGAACACTGAAGCTTTCTTT.

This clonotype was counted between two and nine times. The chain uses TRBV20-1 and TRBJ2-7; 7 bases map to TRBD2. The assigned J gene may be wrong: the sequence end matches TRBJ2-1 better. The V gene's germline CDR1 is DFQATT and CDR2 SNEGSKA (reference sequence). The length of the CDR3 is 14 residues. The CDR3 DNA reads TGCAGTGCTAGTTTGGGGACTACTGATCCTGAGCAGTTCTTC. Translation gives CSASLGTTDPEQFF.

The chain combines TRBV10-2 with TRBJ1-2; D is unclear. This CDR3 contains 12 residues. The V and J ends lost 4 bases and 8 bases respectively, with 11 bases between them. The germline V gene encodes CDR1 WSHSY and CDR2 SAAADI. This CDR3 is CASSGTRVGYTF. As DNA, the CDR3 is TGCGCCAGCAGTGGCACACGGGTGGGCTACACCTTC.

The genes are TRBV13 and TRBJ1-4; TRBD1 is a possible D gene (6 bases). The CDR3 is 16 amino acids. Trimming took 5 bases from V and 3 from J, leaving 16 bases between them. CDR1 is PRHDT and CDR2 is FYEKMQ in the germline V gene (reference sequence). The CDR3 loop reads CASSPLLGASNEKLFF. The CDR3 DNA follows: TGTGCCAGCAGCCCTCTCTTGGGGGCTTCTAATGAAAAACTGTTTTTT.

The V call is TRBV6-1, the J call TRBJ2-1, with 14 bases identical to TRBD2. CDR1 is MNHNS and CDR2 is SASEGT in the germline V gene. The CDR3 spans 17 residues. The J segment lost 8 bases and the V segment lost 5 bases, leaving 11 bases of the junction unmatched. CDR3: CASSYKRGLAGVDEQFF. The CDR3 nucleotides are TGTGCCAGCAGTTATAAAAGGGGACTAGCGGGAGTGGATGAGCAGTTCTTC.

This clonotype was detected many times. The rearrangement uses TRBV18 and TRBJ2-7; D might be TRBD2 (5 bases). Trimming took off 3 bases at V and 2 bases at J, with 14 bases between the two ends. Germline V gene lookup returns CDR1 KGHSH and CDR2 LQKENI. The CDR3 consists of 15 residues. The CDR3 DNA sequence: TGTGCCAGCTCACCCCCCGACTTGGGAGCCTACGAGCAGTACTTC. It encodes CASSPPDLGAYEQYF.

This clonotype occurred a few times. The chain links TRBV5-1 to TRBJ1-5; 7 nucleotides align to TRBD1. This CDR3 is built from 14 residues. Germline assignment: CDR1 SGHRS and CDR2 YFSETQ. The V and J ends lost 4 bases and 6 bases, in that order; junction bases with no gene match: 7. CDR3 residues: CASSPGTAGQPQHF. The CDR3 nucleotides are TGCGCCAGCAGCCCGGGGACAGCGGGTCAGCCCCAGCATTTT.